The source of this TCR beta chain is a study of shared clonotypes between healthy human individuals. Study-wide results and limits: Larger estimated richness was generally recorded for naive subsets relative to memory subsets.

Profiling relied on immunoSEQ multiplex PCR, and the TCRdb table lists in-frame clones only, not all of them. The repertoire has 2 million to 2.5 million clones, approximately 95% of them found once; the top ten carry 0.39%. Remarks on this clone: Its antigen is unidentified.

Germline-derived CDR1 and CDR2 are SGHVS and FQNEAQ. V shed 5 bases and J shed 5 bases, with 16 bases lying between them. This CDR3 contains 14 residues. This sequence was found in a man between 18 and 35 years old in good health. Some clones in this sample may be carry-over from other donors' samples. The V and J genes are TRBV7-8 and TRBJ2-7; the D is unclear. The source material was naive CD4+ T cells from PBMCs. Subset meaning: CD45RA+ positively selected. The CDR3 bases are TGTGCCAGCAGCCTTGGTGGCAGGTACGACGAGCAGTACTTC. Protein: CASSLGGRYDEQYF.